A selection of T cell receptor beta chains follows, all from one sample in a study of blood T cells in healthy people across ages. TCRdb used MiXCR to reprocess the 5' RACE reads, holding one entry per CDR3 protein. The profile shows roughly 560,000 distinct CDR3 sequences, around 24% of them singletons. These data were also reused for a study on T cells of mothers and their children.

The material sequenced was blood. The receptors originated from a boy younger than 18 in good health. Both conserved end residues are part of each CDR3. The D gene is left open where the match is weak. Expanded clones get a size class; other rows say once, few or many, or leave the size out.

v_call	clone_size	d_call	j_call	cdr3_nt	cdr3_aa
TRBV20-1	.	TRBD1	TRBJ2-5	TGCAGTGCTAATCGGGACAGCCAAGAGACCCAGTACTTC	CSANRDSQETQYF
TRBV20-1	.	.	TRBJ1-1	TGCAGTGCTAGAGGGGTGCCCGAAGCTTTCTTT	CSARGVPEAFF
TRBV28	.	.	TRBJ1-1	TGTGCCAGCAGCCCTTTAGGGAACACTGAAGCTTTCTTT	CASSPLGNTEAFF
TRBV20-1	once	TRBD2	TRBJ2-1	TGCAGTGCTACCCAGCGGGAGCCCTTTGAGCAGTTCTTC	CSATQREPFEQFF
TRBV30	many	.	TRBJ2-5	TGTGCCTGGAGTGAGGGGGAGACCCAGTACTTC	CAWSEGETQYF
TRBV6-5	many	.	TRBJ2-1	TGTGCCAGCAGTTACGAAGGGGGCTACAATGAGCAGTTCTTC	CASSYEGGYNEQFF
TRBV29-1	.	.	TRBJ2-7	TGCAGCGTTGAGGGAGGATACGAGCAGTACTTC	CSVEGGYEQYF
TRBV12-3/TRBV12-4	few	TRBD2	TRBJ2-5	TGTGCCAGCAGTACTAGCGGGAGGGCCCAAGAGACCCAGTACTTC	CASSTSGRAQETQYF
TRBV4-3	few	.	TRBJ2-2	TGCGCCAGCAGCCAAGAGCTGGGCGCCCCCGGGGAGCTGTTTTTT	CASSQELGAPGELFF
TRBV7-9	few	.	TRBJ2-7	TGTGCCAGCAGCGCCCCGGGTAGGGGGGACTCTTGGGAGCAGTACTTC	CASSAPGRGDSWEQYF
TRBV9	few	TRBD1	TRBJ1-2	TGTGCCAGCAGCCCGAGAGGACAGGCCTCTCGGTATGGCTACACCTTC	CASSPRGQASRYGYTF
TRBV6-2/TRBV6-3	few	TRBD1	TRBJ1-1	TGTGCCAGCAGTTACCTGGGACAGATGAACACTGAAGCTTTCTTT	CASSYLGQMNTEAFF
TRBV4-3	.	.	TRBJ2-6	TGCGCCAGCAGCCAAGATGAGGGGACTGGGACCAACGTCCTGACTTTC	CASSQDEGTGTNVLTF
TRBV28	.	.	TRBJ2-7	TGTGCCAGCAGTTTATTAGGCCCGGGGGTCTACGAGCAGTACTTC	CASSLLGPGVYEQYF
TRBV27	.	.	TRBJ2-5	TGTACCAGCAGTCCAGCACTGGGGCCGTACCAAGAGACCCAGTACTTC	CTSSPALGPYQETQYF
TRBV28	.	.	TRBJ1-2	TGTGCCAGCAGTTTAAACGGCCTATTTGACTCCTTAAGAGGCTATGGCTACACCTTC	CASSLNGLFDSLRGYGYTF
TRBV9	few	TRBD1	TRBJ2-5	TGTGCCAGCAGCTTAGGGACAGTCCCTCAAGAGACCCAGTACTTC	CASSLGTVPQETQYF
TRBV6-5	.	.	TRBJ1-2	TGTGCCAGCAGTCCGACAGCCTTCTATGGCTACACCTTC	CASSPTAFYGYTF
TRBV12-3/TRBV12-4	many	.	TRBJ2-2	TGTGCCAGCAGGCATAGGTTCACCGGGGAGCTGTTTTTT	CASRHRFTGELFF
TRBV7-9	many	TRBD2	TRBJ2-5	TGTGCCAGCAGCCCCCCTAGCGGGACCCAGTACTTC	CASSPPSGTQYF
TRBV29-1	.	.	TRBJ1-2	TGCAGCGTTGAAGAGCGTAGCAAACTGAACTATGGCTACACCTTC	CSVEERSKLNYGYTF
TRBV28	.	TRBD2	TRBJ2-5	TGTGCCAGCAGTTTTTTGCGGGGAGGGTACGAGACCCAGTACTTC	CASSFLRGGYETQYF
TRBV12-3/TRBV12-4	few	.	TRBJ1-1	TGTGCCAGCAGTTTAGCCCGGAGAGGGGTGAACACTGAAGCTTTCTTT	CASSLARRGVNTEAFF
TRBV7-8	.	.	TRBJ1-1	TGTGCCAGCAGCCGACCCCGAGCGGCTGAAGCTTTCTTT	CASSRPRAAEAFF
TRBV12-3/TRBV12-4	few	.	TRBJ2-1	TGTGCCAGCAGCCCCGGAGCACTCGAGCAGTTCTTC	CASSPGALEQFF
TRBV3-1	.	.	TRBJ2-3	TGTGCCAGCAGCCCACAGGGAGCTCAAGGTTGGGGTACGCAGTATTTT	CASSPQGAQGWGTQYF
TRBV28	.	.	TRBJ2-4	TGTGCCAGCAGTTCCCCCCGGGTGACAGCCAAAAACATTCAGTACTTC	CASSSPRVTAKNIQYF
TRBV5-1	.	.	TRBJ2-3	TGCGCCAGCTGGGATAGCACAGATACGCAGTATTTT	CASWDSTDTQYF
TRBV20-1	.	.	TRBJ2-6	TGCAGTGCTAGAGCAGGGGTCGATGGGGCCAACGTCCTGACTTTC	CSARAGVDGANVLTF
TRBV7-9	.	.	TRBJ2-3	TGTGCCAGCAGCTTGGCGACAGGGCGGGGAGATACGCAGTATTTT	CASSLATGRGDTQYF
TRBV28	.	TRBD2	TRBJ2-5	TGTGCCAGCACCGAGGGACTAGCGGGAGGTCAAGAGACCCAGTACTTC	CASTEGLAGGQETQYF
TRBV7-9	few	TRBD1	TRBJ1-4	TGTGCCAGCAGCTTAGGCGACAGGGAGGAGGAAAAACTGTTTTTT	CASSLGDREEEKLFF
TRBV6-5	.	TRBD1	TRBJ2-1	TGTGCCAGCAGTCCTAAGGGGGCGAATGAGCAGTTCTTC	CASSPKGANEQFF
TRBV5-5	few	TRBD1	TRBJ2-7	TGTGCCAGCAGCCTTCCGGGACAGGGGGTCCACGAGCAGTACTTC	CASSLPGQGVHEQYF
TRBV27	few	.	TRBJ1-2	TGTGCCAGCAGTCCAGGGACCCACTACACCTTC	CASSPGTHYTF
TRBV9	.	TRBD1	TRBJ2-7	TGTGCCAGCAGCGCCGGGGACAGAGGGACCTACGAGCAGTACTTC	CASSAGDRGTYEQYF
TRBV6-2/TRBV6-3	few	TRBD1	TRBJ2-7	TGTGCCAGCAACGGACAGGGCTACGAGCAGTACTTC	CASNGQGYEQYF
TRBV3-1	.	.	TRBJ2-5	TGTGCCAGCAGCCAAGATCTTCCAGGTCAAGAGACCCAGTACTTC	CASSQDLPGQETQYF
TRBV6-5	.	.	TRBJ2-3	TGTGCCAGCAGTTACTCGAACCCGAGGGCTGTGGGTACGCAGTATTTT	CASSYSNPRAVGTQYF
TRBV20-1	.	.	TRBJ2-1	TGCAGTGCTAAAGGCGGCGGGAATGGAAATGAGCAGTTCTTC	CSAKGGGNGNEQFF
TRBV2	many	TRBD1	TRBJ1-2	TGTGCCACCGGGGGACAGGGAGGTGGCTACACCTTC	CATGGQGGGYTF
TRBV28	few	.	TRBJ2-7	TGTGCCAGCAGACTGAGTCGGACCTTCTACGAGCAGTACTTC	CASRLSRTFYEQYF
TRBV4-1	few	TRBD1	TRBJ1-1	TGCGCCAGCAGGGGGTGGACAGGCCTTGAAGCTTTCTTT	CASRGWTGLEAFF
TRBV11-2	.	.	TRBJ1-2	TGTGCCAGCAGCTCCCTCCGGGGCCGCAACTATGGCTACACCTTC	CASSSLRGRNYGYTF
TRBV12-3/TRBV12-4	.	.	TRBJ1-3	TGTGCCAGCAGCCGGGACCCTGACTCTGGAAACACCATATATTTT	CASSRDPDSGNTIYF
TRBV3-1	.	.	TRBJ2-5	TGTGCCAGCAGCCAGGTACCATGGGGGGAGACCCAGTACTTC	CASSQVPWGETQYF